A single sample is the source of the 19 T cell receptor beta chains below, sequenced in a study of blood T cell repertoires in COVID-19. Some clones are missing from TCRdb's copy, which holds only in-frame ones; the method was immunoSEQ multiplex PCR. The repertoire includes 250,000 to 350,000 clones, 70% to 85% of them detected once, and more than 1.4% sits in the top ten. Sequenced material: peripheral blood. The origin of the receptors is a human donor with COVID-19, enrolled during active disease. The donor label of this sample is uncertain.

This clone was detected only once. The genes are TRBV9 and TRBJ2-2, with 8 bases aligning to TRBD1. The J segment lost 4 bases and the V segment lost 3 bases, leaving 5 bases of the junction unmatched. Germline V CDR1 and CDR2: SGDLS, YYNGEE. There are 15 residues in the CDR3. The CDR3 nucleotides read TGTGCCAGCAGCGGGACAGGGCAGGGCACCGGGGAGCTGTTTTTT. It yields the protein CASSGTGQGTGELFF.

The chain recombines TRBV5-6 with TRBJ2-7; 14 bases agree with TRBD2. V shed 4 bases and J 5 bases; nucleotides not matched to a gene: 14. The CDR3 contains 18 residues. Germline V gene lookup returns CDR1 SGHDT and CDR2 YYEEEE. CDR3 nucleotide sequence: TGTGCCAGCAGCACGGGACTAGCGGGAGAGTCGGGGGTCCACGAGCAGTACTTC. This gives the protein CASSTGLAGESGVHEQYF.

This chain connects TRBV5-1 to TRBJ2-3; possible D gene TRBD1, 6 bases. This CDR3 region has 13 residues. Germline CDR1 SGHRS, CDR2 YFSETQ. The V end was cut by 5 bases, the J end by 8 bases, with 15 bases between. The CDR3 loop is CASSFNRAVTQYF. The CDR3 DNA sequence: TGCGCCAGCAGTTTTAACAGGGCCGTTACGCAGTATTTT. The full variable domain, its missing parts supplied by reference TRBV5-1 and TRBJ2-3, is KAGVTQTPRYLIKTRGQQVTLSCSPISGHRSVSWYQQTPGQGLQFLFEYFSETQRNKGNFPGRFSGRQFSNSRSEMNVSTLELGDSALYLCASSFNRAVTQYFGPGTRLTVL.

The chain recombines TRBV7-9 with TRBJ2-7; D remains ambiguous. CDR1 is SEHNR and CDR2 is FQNEAQ in the germline V gene (reference sequence). Trimming removed 4 bases at V and 2 bases at J, with 12 bases between. The CDR3 is 14 amino acids. CDR3 sequence reads: CASSSYRATYEQYF. The CDR3 DNA reads as TGTGCCAGCAGCTCCTACCGTGCGACCTACGAGCAGTACTTC. Full variable domain (rest looked up from reference TRBV7-9 and TRBJ2-7): DTGVSQNPRHKITKRGQNVTFRCDPISEHNRLYWYRQTLGQGPEFLTYFQNEAQLEKSRLLSDRFSAERPKGSFSTLEIQRTEQGDSAMYLCASSSYRATYEQYFGPGTRLTVT.

The rearrangement uses TRBV5-1 and TRBJ1-1; 11 nucleotides align to TRBD1. Germline lookup yields CDR1 SGHRS and CDR2 YFSETQ. CDR3 length equals 14 residues. The J segment lost 4 bases and the V segment lost 3 bases, leaving 2 bases of the junction unmatched. The DNA for the CDR3 is TGCGCCAGCAGCTCGGGGACAGGGGGCACTGAAGCTTTCTTT. It specifies CASSSGTGGTEAFF. Full variable domain (rest looked up from reference TRBV5-1 and TRBJ1-1): KAGVTQTPRYLIKTRGQQVTLSCSPISGHRSVSWYQQTPGQGLQFLFEYFSETQRNKGNFPGRFSGRQFSNSRSEMNVSTLELGDSALYLCASSSGTGGTEAFFGQGTRLTVV.

The V and J genes are TRBV27 and TRBJ2-2; 7 bases match TRBD1. With 5 bases clipped from V and 7 bases from J, the junction kept 7 bases outside the gene matches. The CDR3 is 14 amino acids. Per the germline V gene, CDR1 is MNHEY and CDR2 is SMNVEV (reference sequence). For the CDR3, the DNA is TGTGCCAGCAGTGCCCGACAGGGAGTCGGGGAGCTGTTTTTT. Encoded protein: CASSARQGVGELFF.

J is TRBJ2-1 and V is TRBV19, with 7 bases identical to TRBD2. V lost 6 bases and J lost 3; bases outside the gene matches: 5. The germline gives CDR1 LNHDA, CDR2 SQIVND (reference sequence). This CDR3 spans 14 amino acids. This chain's CDR3 is CASSLQRDYNEQFF. In nucleotides, the CDR3 is TGTGCCAGTAGCCTCCAGCGGGACTACAATGAGCAGTTCTTC. The complete variable domain, with remaining parts taken from reference TRBV19 and TRBJ2-1, reads DGGITQSPKYLFRKEGQNVTLSCEQNLNHDAMYWYRQDPGQGLRLIYYSQIVNDFQKGDIAEGYSVSREKKESFPLTVTSAQKNPTAFYLCASSLQRDYNEQFFGPGTRLTVL.

Only a few counts were recorded for this clone. The V and J genes are TRBV5-1 and TRBJ2-3, with no clear D. V lost 3 bases, J lost 4 bases, and 12 bases lay in between. Looked up from germline, CDR1 is SGHRS and CDR2 is YFSETQ. The CDR3 is 14 amino acids. The CDR3 bases are TGCGCCAGCAGCTCCCCAGTTTTGGCAGATACGCAGTATTTT. It is translated as CASSSPVLADTQYF.

The genes are TRBV15 and TRBJ1-6, with D unclear. The CDR3 consists of 17 residues. V was pared by 0 bases and J by 0 bases, with 9 bases between. Germline CDR1 is LNHNV and CDR2 is YYDKDF (reference sequence). CDR3 in DNA: TGTGCCACCAGCAGAGATAGCACCAGCTCCTATAATTCACCCCTCCACTTT. Residues: CATSRDSTSSYNSPLHF.

This clone occurred once. J is TRBJ2-5 and V is TRBV2, with TRBD1 matching over 7 bases. The CDR3 has 11 residues. The germline CDR1 and CDR2 sequences are SNHLY and FYNNEI. Trimming cost V 6 bases and J 9 bases; bases outside gene matches: 4. The chain's CDR3 is CASSSQGAQYF. CDR3 bases: TGTGCCAGCAGCTCTCAGGGGGCCCAGTACTTC.

V gene TRBV9 combines with J gene TRBJ2-1, with D perhaps TRBD2 (6 bases). CDR1 is SGDLS, CDR2 YYNGEE, per germline. The CDR3 loop spans 16 amino acids. Trimming left V 0 bases short and J 6 bases short, with 16 bases between. The CDR3 loop is CASSVGSTPGGNEQFF. CDR3 in DNA: TGTGCCAGCAGCGTAGGGAGCACACCCGGGGGCAATGAGCAGTTCTTC.

The sample holds one count of this clone. The chain is built from TRBV7-9 and TRBJ2-2, with 9 bases fitting TRBD2. The CDR3 totals 15 residues. V gave up 5 bases and J gave up 2 bases; unmatched junction bases: 3. Germline CDR1 is SEHNR and CDR2 is FQNEAQ (reference sequence). This CDR3 reads CASSGSGRNTGELFF. DNA of the CDR3: TGTGCCAGCAGCGGTAGCGGGAGAAACACCGGGGAGCTGTTTTTT.

This chain connects TRBV5-4 to TRBJ2-1; 8 bases fit TRBD2. Trimming at V came to 0 bases and at J to 1 base, leaving 3 bases not matched to a gene. The V gene's germline CDR1 is SGHNT and CDR2 YYREEE (reference sequence). This CDR3 comprises 16 residues. The CDR3 nucleotides read TGTGCCAGCAGCTTGGCGGCTAGCGGGTCCTACAATGAGCAGTTCTTC. Translation: CASSLAASGSYNEQFF.

This clone came up a few times. J is TRBJ1-5 and V is TRBV6-2 or TRBV6-3; TRBD1 matches 7 bases. From germline, CDR1 is MNHEY and CDR2 SVGEGT. CDR3 length: 15 amino acids. V dropped 6 bases and J dropped 2; count of bases not matched to a gene: 7. The CDR3 DNA follows: TGTGCCAGCAGCCAACAGGGGTGGCGCAATCAGCCCCAGCATTTT. This translates into CASSQQGWRNQPQHF.

The chain carries TRBV27 and TRBJ2-5; D is unclear. V lost 5 bases and J lost 5, with 9 bases in between. Germline CDR1 MNHEY, CDR2 SMNVEV (reference sequence). This CDR3 has 12 residues. This CDR3 is CASSPGRETQYF. The CDR3 DNA is TGTGCCAGCAGTCCGGGTCGGGAGACCCAGTACTTC.

This rearrangement joins TRBV11-2 to TRBJ2-7, with 11 bases that match TRBD2. V lost 4 bases, J lost 6 bases, and 8 bases stayed unmatched. CDR3 length: 15 residues. Germline V CDR1 and CDR2: SGHAT, FQNNGV. The CDR3 region has the DNA TGTGCCAGCAGCTCGTTTAGCGGGAGGGCCTTCGAGCAGTACTTC. Its protein is CASSSFSGRAFEQYF.

This rearrangement joins TRBV27 to TRBJ1-5; 8 bases align to TRBD1. V lost 2 bases to trimming and J lost 6 bases; unmatched junction nucleotides: 6. The CDR3 totals 15 residues. Germline lookup yields CDR1 MNHEY and CDR2 SMNVEV (reference sequence). DNA of the CDR3: TGTGCCAGCAGTTTAAAGGCAGGGGGCCTTCAGCCCCAGCATTTT. Translating it yields CASSLKAGGLQPQHF.

The V gene is TRBV6-8, the J gene TRBJ2-2, with 11 bases identical to TRBD2. Germline loops: CDR1 MNHGY, CDR2 SAAAGT. V lost 4 bases and J lost 0; bases outside the gene matches: 7. The CDR3 totals 18 residues. The CDR3 sequence is CASSSGTSGTPNTGELFF. The CDR3 DNA reads as TGTGCCAGCAGTTCCGGGACTAGCGGAACCCCGAACACCGGGGAGCTGTTTTTT.

This chain joins TRBV5-1 and TRBJ2-7, with D perhaps TRBD1 (6 bases). Deletions cut 0 bases from V and 4 bases from J, with 26 bases between. CDR3 length: 19 residues. Germline-derived CDR1 and CDR2 are SGHRS and YFSETQ. The CDR3: CASSLAGTSRKGSPYEQYF. Written as DNA, the CDR3 is TGCGCCAGCAGCTTGGCCGGGACAAGCAGAAAGGGGTCCCCTTACGAGCAGTACTTC.